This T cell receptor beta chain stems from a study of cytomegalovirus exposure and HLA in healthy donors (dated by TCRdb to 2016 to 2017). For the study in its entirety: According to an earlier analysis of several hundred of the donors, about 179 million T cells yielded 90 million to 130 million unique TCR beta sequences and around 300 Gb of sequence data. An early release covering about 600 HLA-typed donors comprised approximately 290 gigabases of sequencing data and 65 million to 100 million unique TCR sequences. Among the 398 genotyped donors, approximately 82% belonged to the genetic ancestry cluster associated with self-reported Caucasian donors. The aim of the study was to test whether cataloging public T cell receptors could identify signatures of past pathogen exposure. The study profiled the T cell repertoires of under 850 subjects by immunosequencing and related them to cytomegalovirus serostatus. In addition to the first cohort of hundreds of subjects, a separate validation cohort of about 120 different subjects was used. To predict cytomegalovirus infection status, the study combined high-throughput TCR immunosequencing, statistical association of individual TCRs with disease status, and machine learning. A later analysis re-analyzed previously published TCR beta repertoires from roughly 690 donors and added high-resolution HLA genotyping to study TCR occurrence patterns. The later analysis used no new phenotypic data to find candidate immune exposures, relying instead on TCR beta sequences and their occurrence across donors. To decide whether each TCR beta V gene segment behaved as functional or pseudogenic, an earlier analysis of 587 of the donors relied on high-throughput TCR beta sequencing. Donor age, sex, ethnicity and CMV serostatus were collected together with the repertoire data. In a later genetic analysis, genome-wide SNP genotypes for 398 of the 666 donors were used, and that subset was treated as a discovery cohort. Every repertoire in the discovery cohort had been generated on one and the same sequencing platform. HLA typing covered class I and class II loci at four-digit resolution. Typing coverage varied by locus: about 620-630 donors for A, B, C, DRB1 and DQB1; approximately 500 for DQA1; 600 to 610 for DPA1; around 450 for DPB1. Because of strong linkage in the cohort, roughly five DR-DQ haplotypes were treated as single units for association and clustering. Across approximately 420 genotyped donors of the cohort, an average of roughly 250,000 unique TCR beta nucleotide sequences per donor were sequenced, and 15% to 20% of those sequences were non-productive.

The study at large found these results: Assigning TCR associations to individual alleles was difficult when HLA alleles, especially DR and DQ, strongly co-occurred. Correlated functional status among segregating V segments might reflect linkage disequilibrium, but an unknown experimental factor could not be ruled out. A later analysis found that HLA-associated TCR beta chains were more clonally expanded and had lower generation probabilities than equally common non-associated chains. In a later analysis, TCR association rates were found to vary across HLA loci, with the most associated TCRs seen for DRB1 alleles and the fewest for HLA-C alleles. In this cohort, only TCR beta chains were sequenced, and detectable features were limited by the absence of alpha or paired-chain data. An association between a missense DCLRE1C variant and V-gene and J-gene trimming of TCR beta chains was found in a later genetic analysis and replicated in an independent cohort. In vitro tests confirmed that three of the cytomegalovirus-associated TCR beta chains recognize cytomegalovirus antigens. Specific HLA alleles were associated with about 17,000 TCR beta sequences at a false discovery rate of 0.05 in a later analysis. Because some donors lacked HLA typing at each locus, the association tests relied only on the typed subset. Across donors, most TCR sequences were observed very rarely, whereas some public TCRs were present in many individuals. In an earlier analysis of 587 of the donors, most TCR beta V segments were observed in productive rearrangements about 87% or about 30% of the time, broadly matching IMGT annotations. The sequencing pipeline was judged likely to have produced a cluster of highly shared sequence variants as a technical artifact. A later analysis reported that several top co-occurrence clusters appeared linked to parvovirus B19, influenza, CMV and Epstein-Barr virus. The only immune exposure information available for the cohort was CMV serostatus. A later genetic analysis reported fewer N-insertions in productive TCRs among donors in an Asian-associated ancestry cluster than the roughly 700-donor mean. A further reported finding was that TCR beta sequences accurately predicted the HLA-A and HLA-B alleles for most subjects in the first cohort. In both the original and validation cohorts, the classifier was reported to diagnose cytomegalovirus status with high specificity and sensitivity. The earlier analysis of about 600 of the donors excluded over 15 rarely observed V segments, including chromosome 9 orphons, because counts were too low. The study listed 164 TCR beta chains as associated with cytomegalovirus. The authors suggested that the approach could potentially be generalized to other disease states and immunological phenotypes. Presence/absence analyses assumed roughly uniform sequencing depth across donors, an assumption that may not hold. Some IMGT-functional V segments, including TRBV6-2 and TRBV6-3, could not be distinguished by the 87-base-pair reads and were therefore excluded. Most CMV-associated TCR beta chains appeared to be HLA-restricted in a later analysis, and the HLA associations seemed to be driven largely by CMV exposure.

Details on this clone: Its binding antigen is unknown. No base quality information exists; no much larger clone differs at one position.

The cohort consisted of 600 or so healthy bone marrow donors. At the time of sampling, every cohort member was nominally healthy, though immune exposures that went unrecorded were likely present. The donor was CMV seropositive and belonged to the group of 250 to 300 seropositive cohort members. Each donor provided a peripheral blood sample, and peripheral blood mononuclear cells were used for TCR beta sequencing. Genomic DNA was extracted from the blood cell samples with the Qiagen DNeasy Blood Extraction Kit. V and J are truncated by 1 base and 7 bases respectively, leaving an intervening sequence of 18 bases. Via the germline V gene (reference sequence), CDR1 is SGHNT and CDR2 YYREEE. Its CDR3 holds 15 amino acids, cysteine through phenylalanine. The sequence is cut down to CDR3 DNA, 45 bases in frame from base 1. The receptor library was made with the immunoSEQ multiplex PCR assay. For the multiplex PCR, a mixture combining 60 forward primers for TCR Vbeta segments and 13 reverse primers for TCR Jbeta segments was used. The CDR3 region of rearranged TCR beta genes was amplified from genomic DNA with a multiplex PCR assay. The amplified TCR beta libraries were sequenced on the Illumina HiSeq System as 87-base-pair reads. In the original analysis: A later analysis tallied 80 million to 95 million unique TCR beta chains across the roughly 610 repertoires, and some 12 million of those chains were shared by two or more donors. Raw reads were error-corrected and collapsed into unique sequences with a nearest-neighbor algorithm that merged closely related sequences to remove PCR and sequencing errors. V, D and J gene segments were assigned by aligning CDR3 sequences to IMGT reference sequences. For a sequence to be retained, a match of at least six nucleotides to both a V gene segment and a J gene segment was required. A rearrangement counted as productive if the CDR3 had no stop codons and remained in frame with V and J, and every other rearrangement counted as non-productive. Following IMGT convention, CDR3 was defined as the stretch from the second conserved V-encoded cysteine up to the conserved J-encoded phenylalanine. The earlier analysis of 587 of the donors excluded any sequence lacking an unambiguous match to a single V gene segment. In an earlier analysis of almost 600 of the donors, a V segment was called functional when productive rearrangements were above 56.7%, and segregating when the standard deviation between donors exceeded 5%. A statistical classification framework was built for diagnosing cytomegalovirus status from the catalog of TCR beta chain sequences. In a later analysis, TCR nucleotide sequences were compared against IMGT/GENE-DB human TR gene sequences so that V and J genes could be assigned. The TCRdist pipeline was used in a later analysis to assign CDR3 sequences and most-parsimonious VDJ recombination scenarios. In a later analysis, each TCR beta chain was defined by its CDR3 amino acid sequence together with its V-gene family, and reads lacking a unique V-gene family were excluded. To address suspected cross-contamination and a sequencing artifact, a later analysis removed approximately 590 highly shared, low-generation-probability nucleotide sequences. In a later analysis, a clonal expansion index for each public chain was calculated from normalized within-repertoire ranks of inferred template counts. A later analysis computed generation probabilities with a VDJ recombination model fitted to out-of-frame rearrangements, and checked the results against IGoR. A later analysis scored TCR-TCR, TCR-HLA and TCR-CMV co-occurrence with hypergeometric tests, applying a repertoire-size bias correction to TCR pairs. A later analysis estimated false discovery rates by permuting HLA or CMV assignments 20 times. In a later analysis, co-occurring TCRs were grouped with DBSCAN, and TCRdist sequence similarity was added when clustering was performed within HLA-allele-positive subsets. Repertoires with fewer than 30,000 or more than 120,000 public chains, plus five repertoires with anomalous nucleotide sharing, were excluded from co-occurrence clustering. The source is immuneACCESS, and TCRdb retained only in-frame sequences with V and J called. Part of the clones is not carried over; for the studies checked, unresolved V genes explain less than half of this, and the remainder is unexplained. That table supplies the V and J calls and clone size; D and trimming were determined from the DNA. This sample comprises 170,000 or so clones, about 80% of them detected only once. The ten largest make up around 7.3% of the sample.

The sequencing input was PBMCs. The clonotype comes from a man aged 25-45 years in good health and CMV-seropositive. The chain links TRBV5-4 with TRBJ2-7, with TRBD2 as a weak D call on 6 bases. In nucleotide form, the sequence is TGTGCCAGCAGCTTGAGGTCCAGCGGGTTGAGTGAGCAGTACTTC. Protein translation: CASSLRSSGLSEQYF. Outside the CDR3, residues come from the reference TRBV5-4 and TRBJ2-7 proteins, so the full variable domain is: ETGVTQSPTHLIKTRGQQVTLRCSSQSGHNTVSWYQQALGQGPQFIFQYYREEENGRGNFPPRFSGLQFPNYSSELNVNALELDDSALYLCASSLRSSGLSEQYFGPGTRLTVT.